A selection of T cell receptor beta chains follows, all from one sample in a study of cytomegalovirus exposure and HLA in healthy donors. Using immunoSEQ multiplex PCR, the repertoire was profiled, and TCRdb retains in-frame clones only, with some absent. Counted here are about 160,000 clones, roughly 82% occurring once; the ten biggest clones make up approximately 3.1%. Sequencing was done on a sample of PBMCs. Every receptor here comes from a woman in her 50s in good health and CMV-seropositive. The CDR3 runs from the conserved cysteine through the conserved F or W. D genes are given only for firm matches. The size of a clone is reported for some rows only, either as once, few or many, or as a class for expanded clones.

>TRBV5-4|TRBJ2-1|-|TRBD1
CASSLRRQGSYNEQFF
TGTGCCAGCAGCTTGCGGCGACAGGGATCCTACAATGAGCAGTTCTTC
>TRBV12-5|TRBJ2-7|-|TRBD2
CASGQSGGSEQYF
TGTGCTAGTGGTCAATCCGGGGGGAGCGAGCAGTACTTC
>TRBV4-1|TRBJ2-2|once|TRBD1
CASSLGTGGTGELFF
TGCGCCAGCAGCCTCGGGACAGGGGGAACCGGGGAGCTGTTTTTT
>TRBV12-1|TRBJ1-1|-|-
CASSFAATEAFF
TGTGCCAGCAGCTTTGCGGCTACTGAAGCTTTCTTT
>TRBV5-6|TRBJ2-5|-|TRBD2
CASGGTSGVRETQYF
TGTGCCAGCGGGGGAACTAGCGGGGTTCGAGAGACCCAGTACTTC
>TRBV29-1|TRBJ2-3|-|-
CSVDGGQASPDGTQYF
TGCAGCGTTGATGGTGGGCAGGCGTCGCCGGATGGAACGCAGTATTTT
>TRBV14|TRBJ1-2|-|TRBD1
CASSARTGANYGYTF
TGTGCCAGCAGCGCCCGGACAGGAGCTAACTATGGCTACACCTTC
>TRBV19|TRBJ1-2|once|TRBD1
CASTNGGTVNYGYTF
TGTGCCAGTACCAATGGGGGGACAGTTAACTATGGCTACACCTTC
>TRBV14|TRBJ1-6|-|TRBD1
CASSQEQGNSPLHF
TGTGCCAGCAGTCAAGAACAGGGGAATTCACCCCTCCACTTT
>TRBV19|TRBJ1-2|-|-
CASSITPGALGYTF
TGTGCCAGTAGTATAACCCCAGGGGCCCTAGGCTACACCTTC
>TRBV6-1|TRBJ2-3|-|TRBD2
CASSVYYSGGRTDTQYF
TGTGCCAGCAGTGTTTACTACAGCGGGGGGCGCACAGATACGCAGTATTTT
>TRBV5-1|TRBJ1-2|-|-
CASSPEGTYGYTF
TGCGCCAGCAGCCCGGAGGGGACCTATGGCTACACCTTC
>TRBV6-6|TRBJ2-2|once|-
CATRPEPDRREELFF
TGTGCCACCCGCCCGGAGCCTGACAGGCGCGAAGAGCTGTTTTTT
>TRBV19|TRBJ2-7|-|TRBD2
CASSIDLVSGGLYEQYF
TGTGCCAGTAGTATAGATCTGGTCAGCGGGGGATTGTACGAGCAGTACTTC
>TRBV6-5|TRBJ2-4|-|-
CASSYRRGLNIQYF
TGTGCCAGCAGTTACAGGCGGGGGCTGAACATTCAGTACTTC
>TRBV5-1|TRBJ1-2|-|TRBD1
CASRTYGQGEDYGYTF
TGCGCCAGCAGAACATACGGACAGGGAGAAGACTATGGCTACACCTTC
>TRBV5-1|TRBJ1-1|-|-
CASSPRTGNTEAFF
TGCGCCAGCAGCCCCAGGACGGGAAACACTGAAGCTTTCTTT
>TRBV5-1|TRBJ2-1|-|-
CASSPLPTGEQFF
TGCGCCAGCAGCCCCCTACCCACGGGTGAGCAGTTCTTC
>TRBV5-1|TRBJ1-2|-|TRBD1
CASTSLGTGGDGYTF
TGCGCCAGCACCTCCTTAGGGACAGGGGGAGATGGCTACACCTTC
>TRBV7-3|TRBJ2-3|few|TRBD2
CASSLGLAGPDTQYF
TGTGCCAGCAGCTTAGGACTAGCGGGTCCAGATACGCAGTATTTT
>TRBV5-5|TRBJ1-2|-|-
CASSGGTHYGYTF
TGTGCCAGCAGCGGCGGGACCCACTATGGCTACACCTTC
>TRBV18|TRBJ1-1|-|TRBD1
CASSPDRVFTEAFF
TGTGCCAGCTCACCGGACAGGGTTTTTACTGAAGCTTTCTTT
>TRBV7-9|TRBJ2-2|-|-
CASSGPTDTGELFF
TGTGCCAGCAGCGGACCGACAGACACCGGGGAGCTGTTTTTT
>TRBV7-9|TRBJ1-4|few|TRBD1
CASSSRDRGEKLFF
TGTGCCAGCAGCTCCCGGGACAGGGGGGAAAAACTGTTTTTT
>TRBV6-5|TRBJ2-7|-|-
CASSYPGGYEQYF
TGTGCCAGCAGTTACCCAGGAGGCTACGAGCAGTACTTC
>TRBV6-1|TRBJ1-5|once|-
CASSEYRGGQPQHF
TGTGCCAGCAGTGAATACCGGGGAGGTCAGCCCCAGCATTTT
>TRBV9|TRBJ2-2|-|TRBD2
CASSSRLAGYTGELFF
TGTGCCAGCAGCTCCAGACTAGCGGGGTACACCGGGGAGCTGTTTTTT